These 30 T cell receptor beta chains share one sample of origin, sequenced in a study of cytomegalovirus exposure and HLA in healthy donors. It was with 60 Vbeta and 13 Jbeta primers that the PCR ran. Assay: immunoSEQ multiplex PCR; the TCRdb copy retains only in-frame clones and omits some. The sample lists under 200,000 clones, 70% to 90% occurring once. Sequenced sample: PBMCs. Receptors were obtained from a woman aged 50 to 60 in good health and CMV-seronegative.

The V call is TRBV5-1, the J call TRBJ2-5, with 8 bases aligning to TRBD1. Looked up from germline, CDR1 is SGHRS and CDR2 is YFSETQ. The junction had 7 bases not matched to a gene; V was cut back by 3 bases and J by 0 bases. The CDR3 covers 16 residues. The CDR3 here is CASSSLGQGDQETQYF. The CDR3 bases are TGCGCCAGCAGCTCGCTCGGACAGGGCGACCAAGAGACCCAGTACTTC. The full variable domain, with the rest looked up from reference TRBV5-1 and TRBJ2-5, is KAGVTQTPRYLIKTRGQQVTLSCSPISGHRSVSWYQQTPGQGLQFLFEYFSETQRNKGNFPGRFSGRQFSNSRSEMNVSTLELGDSALYLCASSSLGQGDQETQYFGPGTRLLVL.

J is TRBJ2-7 and V is TRBV4-2; TRBD2 matches at 11 bases. The V segment lost 2 bases and the J segment 5 bases; nucleotides outside the gene matches: 8. Per the germline V gene, CDR1 is LGHNA and CDR2 is YNFKEQ. This CDR3 comprises 16 residues. CDR3 DNA sequence: TGTGCCAGCAGCCAATGGGAACTAGCGGGAGTAAACGAGCAGTACTTC. It is translated as CASSQWELAGVNEQYF.

CDR3 DNA: TGTGCCAGCTCACCAGGGACTAGCGGGATCTACGAGCAGTACTTC. Amino acid sequence: CASSPGTSGIYEQYF. This chain connects TRBV18 to TRBJ2-7; the match to TRBD2 covers 13 bases. Germline V gene data show CDR1 as KGHSH and CDR2 as LQKENI. The CDR3 runs to 15 residues. V lost 2 bases, J lost 3 bases, and 1 base stayed unmatched.

V is TRBV7-9 and J is TRBJ2-7; D may be TRBD1 (6 bases). Between the trimmed V and J ends, which lost 7 bases and 4 bases, there was a span of 20 bases. CDR3 length: 15 residues. Germline V lookup: CDR1 SEHNR, CDR2 FQNEAQ (reference sequence). CDR3 nucleotide sequence: TGTGCCAGCATCCCCCCCCCAGGGGCGGCGTACGAGCAGTACTTC. Translated, it gives CASIPPPGAAYEQYF. Full variable domain (missing parts from reference TRBV7-9 and TRBJ2-7): DTGVSQNPRHKITKRGQNVTFRCDPISEHNRLYWYRQTLGQGPEFLTYFQNEAQLEKSRLLSDRFSAERPKGSFSTLEIQRTEQGDSAMYLCASIPPPGAAYEQYFGPGTRLTVT.

This chain uses TRBV4-1 with TRBJ1-1, with 7 bases fitting TRBD1. CDR1 and CDR2 from the germline V gene are MGHRA and YSYEKL. The CDR3 totals 15 residues. V lost 4 bases and J lost 6; bases outside the gene matches: 11. The CDR3 loop reads CASSRQWNRGPEAFF. The CDR3 DNA follows: TGCGCCAGCAGCCGCCAGTGGAACAGGGGCCCTGAAGCTTTCTTT.

The chain couples TRBV6-5 to TRBJ1-2; D unresolved. CDR1 is MNHEY and CDR2 is SVGAGI in the germline V gene. V was shortened by 2 bases and J by 8 bases, with 12 bases between the two germline ends. The CDR3 has 13 residues. The CDR3 nucleotides read TGTGCCAGCAGTTACCGACGGGGTGCCGGCTACACCTTC. It yields the protein CASSYRRGAGYTF.

This clone was seen once. CDR3 in DNA: TGTGCCAGCAGCAAAGAAAGACTACGGAGATATGGCTACACCTTC. It translates to CASSKERLRRYGYTF. The chain couples TRBV21-1 to TRBJ1-2. TRBV21-1 is listed as a pseudogene. This CDR3 is 15 amino acids long.

The V call is TRBV4-1, the J call TRBJ2-7, with 7 bases that match TRBD1. Germline assignment: CDR1 MGHRA and CDR2 YSYEKL. CDR3 length: 16 residues. V lost 0 bases and J lost 2; bases outside the gene matches: 7. The chain's CDR3 is CASSQDPGGIPYEQYF. The CDR3 DNA reads as TGCGCCAGCAGCCAAGATCCAGGGGGTATCCCCTACGAGCAGTACTTC.

The rearrangement joins TRBV2 to TRBJ2-7, with TRBD1 identical over 7 bases. Trimming cost V 5 bases and J 6 bases; bases outside gene matches: 10. CDR1 SNHLY and CDR2 FYNNEI come from the germline V gene. This CDR3 comprises 14 residues. CDR3 in amino acids: CASSTQGTVSEQYF. The CDR3 DNA reads TGTGCCAGCAGTACCCAGGGGACAGTAAGCGAGCAGTACTTC. Using reference TRBV2 and TRBJ2-7 for the parts outside the CDR3, the full variable domain is EPEVTQTPSHQVTQMGQEVILRCVPISNHLYFYWYRQILGQKVEFLVSFYNNEISEKSEIFDDQFSVERPDGSNFTLKIRSTKLEDSAMYFCASSTQGTVSEQYFGPGTRLTVT.

The table lists this clone with a few counts. The chain links TRBV2 to TRBJ1-1; 9 nucleotides line up with TRBD1. The V and J ends lost 7 bases and 3 bases, in that order; junction bases with no gene match: 3. The germline V gene encodes CDR1 SNHLY and CDR2 FYNNEI. This CDR3 contains 13 residues. The CDR3 DNA reads as TGTGCCAGCAACCGGGACAGGGACACTGAAGCTTTCTTT. It yields the protein CASNRDRDTEAFF.

Turning to this clone: Other nucleotide sequences from this sample produce the same CDR3. The J gene is TRBJ2-2, the V gene TRBV19; tentatively, D is TRBD1 (5 bases). The V gene lost 3 bases and the J gene lost 1 base, with 9 bases spanning the gap. The germline CDR1 and CDR2 sequences are LNHDA and SQIVND (reference sequence). This CDR3 contains 15 residues. CDR3 sequence (DNA): TGTGCCAGTAGTATGGGGCAGGGGAACACCGGGGAGCTGTTTTTT. It translates to CASSMGQGNTGELFF.

The chain employs TRBV19 and TRBJ1-5; tentatively, D is TRBD1 (6 bases). CDR1 is LNHDA, CDR2 SQIVND, per germline (reference sequence). V shed 5 bases and J shed 5 bases, with 10 bases lying between them. This CDR3 spans 13 amino acids. The CDR3, as DNA: TGTGCCAGTAGTGCCTACAGGGATCAGCCCCAGCATTTT. As protein: CASSAYRDQPQHF.

This sequence joins TRBV27 and TRBJ2-3, with TRBD1 identical over 7 bases. This CDR3 has 14 amino acids. The V segment lost 0 bases and the J segment 6 bases; nucleotides outside the gene matches: 3. CDR1 and CDR2 (germline): MNHEY, SMNVEV (reference sequence). The CDR3 here is CASSLSQGVDTQYF. CDR3 bases: TGTGCCAGCAGTTTATCTCAGGGGGTGGATACGCAGTATTTT.

The chain recombines TRBV28 with TRBJ2-3; D uncertain. CDR3 length: 12 residues. V lost 2 bases and J 4 bases, leaving 4 bases between the germline ends. Germline values: CDR1 MDHEN, CDR2 SYDVKM. The chain's CDR3 is CASSLRADTQYF. The CDR3, as DNA: TGTGCCAGCAGTTTACGCGCAGATACGCAGTATTTT.

The J gene is TRBJ2-6, the V gene TRBV28; TRBD1 is a possible D gene (6 bases). CDR1 is MDHEN, CDR2 SYDVKM, per germline. The CDR3 spans 15 residues. The V and J ends lost 4 bases and 0 bases respectively, with 7 bases between them. The CDR3 here is CASSSDSSGANVLTF. Here the CDR3 DNA reads TGTGCCAGCAGTTCGGACAGCTCTGGGGCCAACGTCCTGACTTTC.

The chain carries TRBV27 and TRBJ2-3; 11 bases fit TRBD2. Per the germline V gene, CDR1 is MNHEY and CDR2 is SMNVEV (reference sequence). This CDR3 spans 17 amino acids. V shed 2 bases, J shed 0 bases, and the junction held 4 bases outside the gene matches. CDR3 nucleotide sequence: TGTGCCAGCAGTTTAATGCTAGCGGGAGGAAGCACAGATACGCAGTATTTT. This sequence encodes CASSLMLAGGSTDTQYF.

This clone was seen once. As DNA, the CDR3 is TGTGCCTCAGCAGTTATCGGGACAGGCTTTTCTAACTATGGCTACACCTTC. This translates into CASAVIGTGFSNYGYTF. The gene calls are TRBV28 and TRBJ1-2, with 8 bases aligning to TRBD1. Germline V gives CDR1 MDHEN, CDR2 SYDVKM. The J segment lost 0 bases and the V segment lost 11 bases, leaving 17 bases of the junction unmatched. The CDR3 consists of 17 residues.

The chain joins TRBV11-2 to TRBJ2-7; 12 bases line up with TRBD2. V was clipped by 0 bases and J by 3 bases; unmatched bases: 6. The CDR3 covers 17 residues. Germline CDR1 reads SGHAT; CDR2 reads FQNNGV. The CDR3 bases are TGTGCCAGCAGCTTAGATCCCGGGACTAGCGGGTTCTACGAGCAGTACTTC. This sequence encodes CASSLDPGTSGFYEQYF. Together with reference TRBV11-2 and TRBJ2-7, the CDR3 gives the full variable domain: EAGVAQSPRYKIIEKRQSVAFWCNPISGHATLYWYQQILGQGPKLLIQFQNNGVVDDSQLPKDRFSAERLKGVDSTLKIQPAKLEDSAVYLCASSLDPGTSGFYEQYFGPGTRLTVT.

The gene calls are TRBV19 and TRBJ2-1; D possibly corresponds to TRBD2 (6 bases). Germline V lookup: CDR1 LNHDA, CDR2 SQIVND (reference sequence). V was pared by 3 bases and J by 2 bases, with 20 bases between. The CDR3 has 18 amino acids. The chain's CDR3 is CASSMGGSGSIAYNEQFF. CDR3 in DNA: TGTGCCAGTAGTATGGGGGGTAGCGGCTCTATAGCCTACAATGAGCAGTTCTTC.

The genes are TRBV7-9 and TRBJ1-1; D uncertain. V dropped 1 base and J dropped 11 bases, with 11 bases sitting between them. Looked up from germline, CDR1 is SEHNR and CDR2 is FQNEAQ (reference sequence). The CDR3 sequence is 12 residues long. CDR3 amino acids: CASSLGWELAFF. The CDR3 DNA reads TGTGCCAGCAGCTTAGGCTGGGAGCTGGCTTTCTTT.

Of note for this clone: The sample contains more than one DNA sequence encoding this CDR3. The rearrangement joins TRBV9 to TRBJ2-1, with D tentatively TRBD2 (5 bases). V shed 5 bases and J shed 0 bases, with 12 bases lying between them. The germline V gene has CDR1 SGDLS and CDR2 YYNGEE. The CDR3 covers 15 residues. CDR3 coding DNA: TGTGCCAGCAGTGCTAGTGGGAGCTCCTACAATGAGCAGTTCTTC. It codes for CASSASGSSYNEQFF.

The table lists this clone with a few counts. V usage is TRBV29-1 and J usage is TRBJ1-1; a weak D match, TRBD1 (5 bases). Germline V gene lookup returns CDR1 SQVTM and CDR2 ANQGSEA. This CDR3 is built from 12 residues. Trimming took off 4 bases at V and 7 bases at J, with 13 bases between the two ends. DNA of the CDR3: TGCAGCGTTGTGACCTTAGGGGTTGAAGCTTTCTTT. This encodes CSVVTLGVEAFF.

The chain combines TRBV5-1 with TRBJ1-5; 9 bases match TRBD1. The CDR3 loop spans 15 amino acids. J lost 7 bases, V lost 4 bases, and 9 bases had no gene match. The germline V gene has CDR1 SGHRS and CDR2 YFSETQ. The CDR3 region is CASSPTTGGGQPQHF. CDR3 in DNA: TGCGCCAGCAGCCCCACGACAGGGGGAGGACAGCCCCAGCATTTT.

This clone was observed a handful of times. The rearrangement links TRBV6-6 to TRBJ1-5; TRBD1 matches at 7 bases. Germline-derived CDR1 and CDR2 are MNHNY and SVGAGI (reference sequence). V gave up 6 bases and J gave up 0 bases; unmatched junction bases: 2. CDR3 length equals 14 residues. In nucleotides, the CDR3 is TGTGCCAGCAGGACAGGGTCTAGCAATCAGCCCCAGCATTTT. Amino acids: CASRTGSSNQPQHF.

The chain recombines TRBV14 with TRBJ1-1; perhaps TRBD1 as D (6 bases). Trimming left V 1 base short and J 1 base short, with 10 bases between. Germline CDR1 is SGHDN and CDR2 is FVKESK. This CDR3 spans 15 amino acids. CDR3 region: CASSQGTAKNTEAFF. The CDR3 DNA sequence: TGTGCCAGCAGCCAAGGGACAGCTAAGAACACTGAAGCTTTCTTT. Full variable domain (outside the CDR3, taken from reference TRBV14 and TRBJ1-1): EAGVTQFPSHSVIEKGQTVTLRCDPISGHDNLYWYRRVMGKEIKFLLHFVKESKQDESGMPNNRFLAERTGGTYSTLKVQPAELEDSGVYFCASSQGTAKNTEAFFGQGTRLTVV.

The rearrangement uses TRBV19 and TRBJ2-3; D might be TRBD2 (6 bases). Germline V gene lookup returns CDR1 LNHDA and CDR2 SQIVND (reference sequence). CDR3 length: 15 residues. V was shortened by 1 base and J by 5 bases, with 13 bases between the two germline ends. For the CDR3, the DNA is TGTGCCAGTAGTATAGCGGGAGAAGGATTAGATACGCAGTATTTT. Protein sequence: CASSIAGEGLDTQYF.

The chain couples TRBV6-4 to TRBJ2-3, with 10 bases matching TRBD2. With 5 bases clipped from V and 2 bases from J, the junction kept 13 bases outside the gene matches. Germline lookup yields CDR1 MRHNA and CDR2 SNTAGT. This CDR3 region has 18 residues. The CDR3 DNA follows: TGTGCCAGCAGTCCTCGGAATCTAGCGGGAGCTCACACAGATACGCAGTATTTT. Encoded protein: CASSPRNLAGAHTDTQYF.

The rearrangement uses TRBV30 and TRBJ2-2; 10 nucleotides align to TRBD2. The CDR3 spans 18 residues. V lost 0 bases and J lost 7; bases outside the gene matches: 14. CDR1 and CDR2 (germline): GTSNPN, SVGIG (reference sequence). Here the CDR3 reads CAWSVLWTSGLGGGELFF. The CDR3 DNA is TGTGCCTGGAGTGTATTGTGGACTAGCGGTCTAGGGGGCGGGGAGCTGTTTTTT.

This clone was detected a few times. Distinct nucleotide sequences in the sample also encode this CDR3. This rearrangement joins TRBV30 to TRBJ1-5; D unclear. Per germline, CDR1 GTSNPN and CDR2 SVGIG (reference sequence). V was cut by 0 bases and J by 2 bases, with 5 bases left in between. The CDR3 spans 13 residues. The CDR3 DNA follows: TGTGCCTGGAGTGTACGGGGCAATCAGCCCCAGCATTTT. As protein: CAWSVRGNQPQHF.

This chain links TRBV19 with TRBJ2-3, with TRBD1 matching over 7 bases. This CDR3 region has 15 residues. Germline CDR1 and CDR2: LNHDA and SQIVND (reference sequence). The J segment lost 5 bases and the V segment lost 5 bases, leaving 10 bases of the junction unmatched. CDR3 residues: CASSSLGGEGDTQYF. CDR3 in DNA: TGTGCCAGTAGTTCCCTAGGGGGCGAAGGAGATACGCAGTATTTT.